The 24 T cell receptor beta chains in this list originate from one sample, sequenced in a study of Graves' ophthalmopathy and Graves' hyperthyroidism. Beta-chain TCR CDR3 regions were amplified from RNA transcripts. RT-PCR with HTBI primers came first, then second-round multiplex PCR. TCRdb reprocessed the multiplex PCR reads via MiXCR and lists one record per CDR3 protein. This sample has 400,000 to 450,000 distinct CDR3 sequences, with about 21% found just once. The sequenced material came from peripheral blood. The receptors shown here come from a woman aged 18 to 35 with stable Graves' hyperthyroidism.

In this sample, this clonotype turned up many times. This chain uses TRBV4-2 with TRBJ1-2; 7 bases are shared with TRBD1. This CDR3 has 15 residues. From germline, CDR1 is LGHNA and CDR2 YNFKEQ. Losses at the gene ends were 0 bases for V and 2 bases for J; bases not matched to a gene: 3. CDR3: CASSQDPGQNYGYTF. The CDR3 region has the DNA TGTGCCAGCAGCCAAGATCCGGGACAGAACTATGGCTACACCTTC.

The count of this clonotype is one. V gene TRBV27 combines with J gene TRBJ1-2; D gene ambiguous. With 2 bases removed from V and 4 bases from J, the gap between germline ends came to 11 bases. Germline V gene lookup returns CDR1 MNHEY and CDR2 SMNVEV (reference sequence). The CDR3 runs 14 residues. The CDR3 DNA follows: TGTGCCAGCAGTTTAAACAGCAAGCTCTATGGCTACACCTTC. Translating gives CASSLNSKLYGYTF.

This clonotype was observed many times. This chain connects TRBV24-1 to TRBJ2-3; D possibly corresponds to TRBD2 (5 bases). The CDR3 has 12 residues. Germline CDR1 and CDR2: KGHDR and SFDVKD. The V end was cut by 5 bases, the J end by 5 bases, with 7 bases between. The CDR3 protein is CATSVGKDTQYF. CDR3 DNA sequence: TGTGCCACCAGTGTCGGGAAAGATACGCAGTATTTT.

Ten or more counts support this clonotype. The chain links TRBV6-5 to TRBJ1-1; 8 nucleotides match TRBD1. After removal of 2 bases from V and 10 bases from J, the junction contained 3 bases not matched to a gene. The CDR3 is 12 residues long. The germline V gene has CDR1 MNHEY and CDR2 SVGAGI. CDR3 amino acids: CASSYGQGIAFF. CDR3 in DNA: TGTGCCAGCAGTTACGGACAGGGAATAGCTTTCTTT.

There are many counts of this clonotype. The chain has TRBV12-3 or TRBV12-4 and TRBJ2-7, with no clear D. Trimming removed 6 bases from V and 4 bases from J, with 16 bases in between. The CDR3 sequence is 14 residues long. CDR3 sequence: CASSSNLRLYEQYF. DNA for the CDR3: TGTGCCAGCAGCTCCAACCTTAGACTGTACGAGCAGTACTTC.

This clonotype came up many times. V gene TRBV11-2 combines with J gene TRBJ2-2; the D gene is possibly TRBD2 (6 bases). Trimming removed 7 bases at V and 0 bases at J, with 15 bases between. This CDR3 is built from 16 residues. The germline V gene has CDR1 SGHAT and CDR2 FQNNGV. CDR3: CASTRRAGANTGELFF. The CDR3 DNA sequence: TGTGCCAGCACTAGGAGGGCGGGCGCGAACACCGGGGAGCTGTTTTTT.

This clonotype was detected many times. The V call is TRBV14, the J call TRBJ2-6; possibly TRBD2 for D (5 bases). CDR3 length: 17 amino acids. V was shortened by 1 base and J by 0 bases, with 10 bases between the two germline ends. Germline V CDR1 and CDR2: SGHDN, FVKESK. CDR3 sequence: CASSQGSGISGANVLTF. For the CDR3, the DNA is TGTGCCAGCAGCCAAGGCTCCGGGATCTCTGGGGCCAACGTCCTGACTTTC.

This clonotype was observed at least ten times. The J gene is TRBJ1-5, the V gene TRBV20-1, with a weak D call TRBD1 (6 bases). Germline loops: CDR1 DFQATT, CDR2 SNEGSKA (reference sequence). Trimming left V 6 bases short and J 6 bases short, with 21 bases between. The CDR3 contains 15 residues. In DNA, the CDR3 is TGCAGTGCAAAAACTGGGGGCGAAGATAGTCAGCCCCAGCATTTT. Protein product: CSAKTGGEDSQPQHF.

This clonotype came up many times. The genes are TRBV7-9 and TRBJ1-3; D gene ambiguous. The V gene lost 5 bases and the J gene lost 9 bases, with 17 bases spanning the gap. Germline CDR1 SEHNR, CDR2 FQNEAQ (reference sequence). The length of the CDR3 is 14 residues. This chain's CDR3 is CASSPEGRRSTIYF. Written as DNA, the CDR3 is TGTGCCAGCAGCCCAGAAGGACGACGCTCCACCATATATTTT.

This clonotype was recorded a few times. The V call is TRBV30, the J call TRBJ2-7; maybe TRBD1 (5 bases). Germline assignment: CDR1 GTSNPN and CDR2 SVGIG (reference sequence). The CDR3 is made up of 12 amino acids. Trimming stripped 2 bases from V and 7 bases from J, with 12 bases between. This CDR3 reads CAWSLGLGEQYF. CDR3 in DNA: TGTGCCTGGAGTCTGGGGCTGGGGGAGCAGTACTTC.

In its sample, this clonotype was seen many times. The CDR3 region is CATSSLGGEDEQYF. CDR3 DNA: TGTGCCACCAGCAGTCTCGGAGGGGAGGACGAGCAGTACTTC. This chain connects TRBV15 to TRBJ2-7; perhaps TRBD2 as D (6 bases). This CDR3 has 14 residues. Between the trimmed V and J ends, which lost 3 bases and 5 bases, there was a span of 14 bases. Germline values: CDR1 LNHNV, CDR2 YYDKDF (reference sequence).

This clonotype was observed a handful of times. The rearrangement uses TRBV18 and TRBJ2-2; D gene ambiguous. The CDR3 extends over 16 amino acids. Trimming stripped 0 bases from V and 0 bases from J, with 8 bases between. In germline, CDR1 is KGHSH, CDR2 LQKENI. As DNA, the CDR3 is TGTGCCAGCTCACCACCTTGGCCCACGAACACCGGGGAGCTGTTTTTT. Amino acids: CASSPPWPTNTGELFF.

This clonotype was detected ten times or more. The V gene is TRBV7-6, the J gene TRBJ1-3; D is ambiguous. This CDR3 comprises 17 residues. From germline, CDR1 is SGHVS and CDR2 FNYEAQ. V was clipped by 0 bases and J by 4 bases, with 16 bases between them. The CDR3 DNA is TGTGCCAGCAGCTTAGCGGTGCGCGGGCAAAAAGGAAACACCATATATTTT. Translating gives CASSLAVRGQKGNTIYF.

This clonotype was seen ten or more times. The chain couples TRBV11-2 to TRBJ1-3; 7 bases fit TRBD1. Germline V gene sequence: CDR1 SGHAT, CDR2 FQNNGV. Germline trimming cut 1 base from V and 0 bases from J; bases unmatched to any gene: 3. This CDR3 is 16 amino acids long. The CDR3 loop is CASSLGGQSSGNTIYF. DNA for the CDR3: TGTGCCAGCAGCTTAGGGGGACAGTCCTCTGGAAACACCATATATTTT.

This clonotype was seen repeatedly, ten times or more. This chain uses TRBV11-2 with TRBJ1-1; D is undetermined. In germline, CDR1 is SGHAT, CDR2 FQNNGV. There are 16 residues in the CDR3. V lost 5 bases to trimming and J lost 4 bases, with 20 bases between them. The CDR3 is CASSPVGKGRSTEAFF. The CDR3, as DNA: TGTGCCAGCAGCCCGGTGGGGAAAGGGCGAAGCACTGAAGCTTTCTTT.

This clonotype was counted ten times or more. The rearrangement joins TRBV27 to TRBJ2-5; the match to TRBD2 covers 7 bases. After removal of 2 bases from V and 0 bases from J, the junction contained 6 bases not matched to a gene. Germline loops: CDR1 MNHEY, CDR2 SMNVEV (reference sequence). The CDR3 is made up of 16 amino acids. The CDR3 DNA sequence: TGTGCCAGCAGTTTAGACCCAGCGGGGTACCAAGAGACCCAGTACTTC. Translated, it gives CASSLDPAGYQETQYF.

This clonotype was detected once. A read error may be the cause here, since a much bigger clone is one base away. The chain combines TRBV10-3 with TRBJ2-7, with 9 bases lining up with TRBD1. The CDR3 sequence is 14 residues long. CDR1 is ENHRY, CDR2 SYGVKD, per germline. CDR3 DNA sequence: TGTTCCATCAGTGACCCGGACAGGGGTAACGAGCAGTACTTC. As protein: CSISDPDRGNEQYF.

This clonotype was seen a handful of times. The chain recombines TRBV19 with TRBJ2-7, with a possible D match to TRBD2 (6 bases). Germline CDR1 and CDR2: LNHDA and SQIVND (reference sequence). V lost 3 bases to trimming and J lost 3 bases, with 15 bases between them. The CDR3 length is 15 residues. CDR3 region: CASSISHGTLYEQYF. In DNA form, the CDR3 reads TGTGCCAGTAGTATTAGCCACGGGACTCTCTACGAGCAGTACTTC.

There are many counts of this clonotype. This rearrangement joins TRBV7-8 to TRBJ1-2, with 7 bases fitting TRBD1. CDR1 is SGHVS and CDR2 is FQNEAQ in the germline V gene. V was pared by 4 bases and J by 6 bases, with 5 bases of the junction left unmatched. This CDR3 is built from 13 residues. DNA for the CDR3: TGTGCCAGCAGCTCCTCAGGGGGACATGGCTACACCTTC. This sequence encodes CASSSSGGHGYTF.

Turning to this clonotype: Since a much larger clone is just one base distant, this may be a read error. This chain joins TRBV4-3 and TRBJ2-7; 10 nucleotides agree with TRBD2. The V gene's germline CDR1 is LGHNA and CDR2 YSLEER. V gave up 0 bases and J gave up 3 bases; unmatched junction bases: 5. The CDR3 is made up of 16 amino acids. The CDR3 nucleotides are TGCGCCAGCAGCCAAGAAGGGGCTAGCGGGAGCTACGAGCAGTACTTC. Amino acids: CASSQEGASGSYEQYF.

The table lists this clonotype with many counts. This sequence joins TRBV11-2 and TRBJ2-7; 8 bases agree with TRBD2. This CDR3 has 15 residues. Germline values: CDR1 SGHAT, CDR2 FQNNGV. The J segment lost 0 bases and the V segment lost 4 bases, leaving 5 bases of the junction unmatched. CDR3 coding DNA: TGTGCCAGCAGCTCGGTCGGACTAGCCTCCTACGAGCAGTACTTC. It codes for CASSSVGLASYEQYF.

This clonotype has a handful of counts. The chain combines TRBV6-1 with TRBJ1-2; D gene unclear. Germline assignment: CDR1 MNHNS and CDR2 SASEGT. Trimming stripped 6 bases from V and 1 base from J, with 9 bases between. The length of the CDR3 is 13 residues. CDR3 coding DNA: TGTGCCAGCAGGATGGGGTTTAACTATGGCTACACCTTC. Residues: CASRMGFNYGYTF.

The genes are TRBV28 and TRBJ2-5; D gene uncertain. Trimming left V 7 bases short and J 6 bases short, with 15 bases between. CDR1 is MDHEN and CDR2 is SYDVKM in the germline V gene. The CDR3 totals 13 residues. The CDR3 loop reads CASIGPIRKTQYF. CDR3 nucleotides: TGTGCCAGCATTGGACCCATAAGGAAGACCCAGTACTTC.

Note on this clonotype: A single base separates this from a much larger clone, so it may be a read error. The chain joins TRBV11-2 to TRBJ2-7, with 7 bases lining up with TRBD1. There are 15 residues in the CDR3. The germline V gene encodes CDR1 SGHAT and CDR2 FQNNGV. CDR3 in amino acids: CAISSGQVTHYEQYF. In nucleotides, the CDR3 is TGTGCCATCAGCTCCGGACAGGTTACACACTACGAGCAGTACTTC.